The 5 T cell receptor beta chains reported below all come from one sample, sequenced in a study of early T cells in non-severe SARS-CoV-2 infection. TCRdb re-called the 5' RACE reads through MiXCR, storing one row per CDR3 protein. The sample shows roughly 99,000 distinct CDR3 sequences, more than 9.5% of them seen only once. Sequencing was done on a sample of whole blood. These TCRs come from an adult who was a healthcare worker with PCR-confirmed SARS-CoV-2 infection or an uninfected control (not recorded which).

Notes on this clonotype: A much larger clone lies one base from this, so it may be a read error. The chain uses TRBV28 and TRBJ2-7; D possibly corresponds to TRBD1 (5 bases). The CDR3 sequence is 13 residues long. In germline, CDR1 is MDHEN, CDR2 SYDVKM. V was clipped by 8 bases and J by 3 bases, with 14 bases between them. CDR3 sequence: CASRATENYEQYF. CDR3 nucleotides: TGTGCCAGCCGCGCGACAGAAAACTACGAGCAGTACTTC.

In its sample, this clonotype was seen many times. The gene calls are TRBV11-3 and TRBJ2-3; TRBD1 matches 7 bases. Looked up from germline, CDR1 is SGHNT and CDR2 is YENEEA. The CDR3 is 14 amino acids. J lost 3 bases, V lost 5 bases, and 5 bases had no gene match. CDR3 sequence reads: CASSPRQGTDTQYF. CDR3 nucleotide sequence: TGTGCCAGCAGCCCACGACAGGGAACAGATACGCAGTATTTT. The full variable domain, in which reference TRBV11-3 and TRBJ2-3 provide the parts outside the CDR3, is EAGVVQSPRYKIIEKKQPVAFWCNPISGHNTLYWYLQNLGQGPELLIRYENEEAVDDSQLPKDRFSAERLKGVDSTLKIQPAELGDSAVYLCASSPRQGTDTQYFGPGTRLTVL.

This clonotype was seen only a few times. CDR3 in DNA: TGTGCCACCAGCCGGGGGCGCCGTGGCAATCAGCCCCAGCATTTT. This gives the protein CATSRGRRGNQPQHF. This rearrangement joins TRBV15 to TRBJ1-5, with a weak D call TRBD1 (6 bases). The V end lost 5 bases, the J end lost 2 bases, and 13 bases lay between the germline ends. CDR3 length: 15 amino acids. Germline V lookup: CDR1 LNHNV, CDR2 YYDKDF (reference sequence).

There are a few counts of this clonotype. The genes are TRBV20-1 and TRBJ2-3; the D gene is possibly TRBD2 (6 bases). The V end was cut by 0 bases, the J end by 1 base, with 14 bases between. CDR1 is DFQATT and CDR2 is SNEGSKA in the germline V gene (reference sequence). This CDR3 is built from 16 residues. The CDR3 DNA sequence: TGCAGTGCTAGAGATCTCGGGGCTAGCGGCACAGATACGCAGTATTTT. This translates into CSARDLGASGTDTQYF.

This clonotype was seen a few times. The genes are TRBV3-1 and TRBJ1-2; D possibly corresponds to TRBD1 (6 bases). The CDR3 is 14 residues long. The germline gives CDR1 LGHDT, CDR2 YNNKEL (reference sequence). Deletions cut 4 bases from V and 6 bases from J, with 15 bases between. CDR3 DNA sequence: TGTGCCAGCAGCCCGACAGGTGATGGGGATGGCTACACCTTC. It encodes CASSPTGDGDGYTF.